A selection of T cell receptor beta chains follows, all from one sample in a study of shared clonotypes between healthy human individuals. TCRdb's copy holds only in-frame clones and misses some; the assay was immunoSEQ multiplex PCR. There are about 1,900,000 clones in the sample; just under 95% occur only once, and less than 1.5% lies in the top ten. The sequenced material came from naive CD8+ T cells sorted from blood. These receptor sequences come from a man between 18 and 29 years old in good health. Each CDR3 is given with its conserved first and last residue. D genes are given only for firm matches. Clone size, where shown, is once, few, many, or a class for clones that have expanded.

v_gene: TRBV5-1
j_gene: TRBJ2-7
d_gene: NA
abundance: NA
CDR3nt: TGCGCCAGCAGCTTGGTCACTCCCGCCGACGAGCAGTACTTC
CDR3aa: CASSLVTPADEQYF

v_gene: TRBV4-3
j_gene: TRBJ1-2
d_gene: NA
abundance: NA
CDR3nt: TGCGCCAGCAGCCACCACAGCGACATAAACTATGGCTACACCTTC
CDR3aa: CASSHHSDINYGYTF

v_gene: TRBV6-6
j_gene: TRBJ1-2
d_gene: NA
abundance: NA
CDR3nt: TGTGCCAGCAGTTACGCAGAGGGCCCCTATGGCTACACCTTC
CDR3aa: CASSYAEGPYGYTF

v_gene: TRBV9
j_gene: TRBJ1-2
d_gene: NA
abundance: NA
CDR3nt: TGTGCCAGCAGCGTAGGGTCCCTGAACTATGGCTACACCTTC
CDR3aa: CASSVGSLNYGYTF

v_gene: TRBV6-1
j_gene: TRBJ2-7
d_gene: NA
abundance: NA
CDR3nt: TGTGCCAGCAGTGAAGGGTTCTACGAGCAGTACTTC
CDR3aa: CASSEGFYEQYF

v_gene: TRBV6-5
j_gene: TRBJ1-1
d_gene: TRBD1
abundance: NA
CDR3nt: TGTGCCAGCAGTTACAAGGGGGCACGGACTGAAGCTTTCTTT
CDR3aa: CASSYKGARTEAFF

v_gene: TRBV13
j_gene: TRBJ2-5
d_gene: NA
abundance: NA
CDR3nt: TGTGCCAGCAGCCAAAGACTAGAAGAGACCCAGTACTTC
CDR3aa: CASSQRLEETQYF

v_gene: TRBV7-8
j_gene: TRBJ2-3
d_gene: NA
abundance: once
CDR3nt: TGTGCCAGCAGCTTAGCGATGGTTGGGGGAGACGGCGATACGCAGTATTTT
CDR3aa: CASSLAMVGGDGDTQYF

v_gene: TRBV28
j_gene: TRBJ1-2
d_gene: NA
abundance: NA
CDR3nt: TGTGCCAGCAGTTTTGCCCAGCTCTACACCTTC
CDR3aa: CASSFAQLYTF

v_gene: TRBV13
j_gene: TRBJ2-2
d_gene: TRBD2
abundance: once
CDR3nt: TGTGCCAGCAGCTTAGTTAGGCTAGCGGGAGGATGGAACACCGGGGAGCTGTTTTTT
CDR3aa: CASSLVRLAGGWNTGELFF

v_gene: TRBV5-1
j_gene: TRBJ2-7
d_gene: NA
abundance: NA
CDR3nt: TGCGCCAGCAGCTTTTTTTCGTTACAAATTCCTTTCACCTACGAGCAGTACTTC
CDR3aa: CASSFFSLQIPFTYEQYF

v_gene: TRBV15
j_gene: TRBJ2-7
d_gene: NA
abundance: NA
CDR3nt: TGTGCCACCAGCAGAGACCGGGACACCCAGGGTTATTCCTACGAGCAGTACTTC
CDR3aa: CATSRDRDTQGYSYEQYF

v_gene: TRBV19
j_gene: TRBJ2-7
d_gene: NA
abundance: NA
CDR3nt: TGTGCCAGTAGTATAGATCTAGACGAGACCTACGAGCAGTACTTC
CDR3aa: CASSIDLDETYEQYF

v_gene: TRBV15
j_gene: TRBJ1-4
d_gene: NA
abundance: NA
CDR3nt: TGTGCCACCAGCAGAGAGGGGACGACTAATGAAAAACTGTTTTTT
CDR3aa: CATSREGTTNEKLFF

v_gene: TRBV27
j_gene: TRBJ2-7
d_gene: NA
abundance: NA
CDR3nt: TGTGCCAGCAGTTTATCGGGGGCTGGTAGGGCTCCCTACGAGCAGTACTTC
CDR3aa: CASSLSGAGRAPYEQYF

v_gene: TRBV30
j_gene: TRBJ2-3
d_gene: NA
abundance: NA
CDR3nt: TGTGCCTGGAGTGTATCGGCGGGGCTCACAGATACGCAGTATTTT
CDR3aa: CAWSVSAGLTDTQYF

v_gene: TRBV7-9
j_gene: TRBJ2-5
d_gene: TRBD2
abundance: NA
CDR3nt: TGTGCCAGCAGCTTCGTCGGGGGGGCCCGAGAGACCCAGTACTTC
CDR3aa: CASSFVGGARETQYF

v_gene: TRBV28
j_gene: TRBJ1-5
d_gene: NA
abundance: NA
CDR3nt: TGTGCCAGCAATCCTGAGGGAGCGCAGCCCCAGCATTTT
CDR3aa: CASNPEGAQPQHF

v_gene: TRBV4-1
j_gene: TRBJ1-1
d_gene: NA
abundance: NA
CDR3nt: TGCGCCAGCAGCCCATTATTTTACGAGGGGGACACTGAAGCTTTCTTT
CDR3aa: CASSPLFYEGDTEAFF

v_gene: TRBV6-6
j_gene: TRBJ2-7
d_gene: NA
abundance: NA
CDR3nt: TGTGCCAGCAGTCAATGGGACCTGGCGGAGTCCTACGAGCAGTACTTC
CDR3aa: CASSQWDLAESYEQYF

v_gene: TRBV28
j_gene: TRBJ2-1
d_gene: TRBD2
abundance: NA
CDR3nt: TGTGCCAGCAGATGGGGGGAGGGCAATGAGCAGTTCTTC
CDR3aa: CASRWGEGNEQFF

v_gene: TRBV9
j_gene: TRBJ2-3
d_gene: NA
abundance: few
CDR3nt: TGTGCCAGCAGCGTAGGAGGAGGTACGCAGTATTTT
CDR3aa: CASSVGGGTQYF

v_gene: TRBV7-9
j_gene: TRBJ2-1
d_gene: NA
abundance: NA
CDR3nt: TGTGCCAGCAGCTTAGTCTTAGGGGTGGGTGAGCAGTTCTTC
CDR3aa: CASSLVLGVGEQFF

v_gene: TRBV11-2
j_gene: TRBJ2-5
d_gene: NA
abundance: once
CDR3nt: TGTGCCAGCAGCTTTAACCAAGAGACCCAGTACTTC
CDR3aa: CASSFNQETQYF

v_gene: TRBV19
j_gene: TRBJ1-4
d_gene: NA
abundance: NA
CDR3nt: TGTGCCAGTAGTATCGGCAGCCGTAATGAAAAACTGTTTTTT
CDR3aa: CASSIGSRNEKLFF

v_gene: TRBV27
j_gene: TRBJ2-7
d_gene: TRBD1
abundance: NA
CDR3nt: TGTGCCAGCAGTGGGACAGCGAGTGGATACGAGCAGTACTTC
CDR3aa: CASSGTASGYEQYF